The 26 T cell receptor beta chains presented below share a single source sample, sequenced in a study of response to subunit inactivated influenza vaccine. From the RT-PCR reads, TCRdb called clonotypes with MiXCR, one entry per CDR3 protein. This sample yields some 500,000 distinct CDR3 sequences, of which over 10% are seen a single time; 10% to 15% belongs to the top ten. Source: PBMCs from blood, taken roughly 46 days after vaccination. The receptor set was obtained from a man in his fifties who received an inactivated influenza vaccine.

This clonotype was found many times. This chain connects TRBV7-2 to TRBJ1-1; no reliable D call. This CDR3 has 12 residues. The germline V and J ends were trimmed by 6 bases and 6 bases, with 11 bases remaining between them. CDR1 and CDR2 (germline): SGHTA, FQGNSA. DNA for the CDR3: TGTGCCAGCAGTTTCCACAGTTCTGAAGCTTTCTTT. This encodes CASSFHSSEAFF.

This clonotype came up a few times. The CDR3 is CASSQGPGRLSYGYTF. The DNA for the CDR3 is TGTGCCAGCAGCCAGGGACCGGGACGGCTTTCCTATGGCTACACCTTC. The V gene is TRBV3-1, the J gene TRBJ1-2, with D perhaps matching TRBD1 (5 bases). CDR3 length: 16 residues. Germline V gene lookup returns CDR1 LGHDT and CDR2 YNNKEL (reference sequence). The V and J ends lost 3 bases and 4 bases respectively, with 18 bases between them.

The V call is TRBV10-3, the J call TRBJ1-1, with TRBD1 identical over 11 bases. J was trimmed by 6 bases and V by 5 bases; bases with no gene match: 5. The CDR3 extends over 14 amino acids. CDR1 is ENHRY and CDR2 is SYGVKD in the germline V gene. CDR3 nucleotide sequence: TGTGCCATCAGTTCCGGGACAGGGGGGGCTGAAGCTTTCTTT. Its translation is CAISSGTGGAEAFF.

This clonotype has a count of ten or more. The chain couples TRBV7-2 to TRBJ2-7; no clear D gene. Trimming took off 5 bases at V and 0 bases at J, with 8 bases between the two ends. From germline, CDR1 is SGHTA and CDR2 FQGNSA. The CDR3 has 13 residues. CDR3 bases: TGTGCCAGCAGCCTACCTTCCTCCTACGAGCAGTACTTC. Amino acids: CASSLPSSYEQYF.

This chain uses TRBV7-2 with TRBJ2-4; 7 bases are a match to TRBD2. The V gene end was trimmed by 8 bases and the J gene end by 1 base; junction bases not matched to a gene: 14. Germline CDR1 SGHTA, CDR2 FQGNSA. This CDR3 has 17 amino acids. The CDR3 nucleotides are TGTGCCAGCGCGGAGGGAGGGGCTCGGATGGCCAAAAACATTCAGTACTTC. This gives the protein CASAEGGARMAKNIQYF.

This clonotype was found a few times. V gene TRBV6-1 combines with J gene TRBJ2-2; 10 nucleotides align to TRBD1. The junction had 6 bases not matched to a gene; V was cut back by 6 bases and J by 5 bases. CDR1 is MNHNS, CDR2 SASEGT, per germline. The CDR3 sequence is 15 residues long. The CDR3 DNA reads as TGTGCCAGCAGCCCACGGACAGGGGGGACCGGGGAGCTGTTTTTT. It encodes CASSPRTGGTGELFF.

This clonotype came up many times. This chain connects TRBV5-6 to TRBJ1-2; unclear D gene. V shed 0 bases and J shed 1 base, with 4 bases lying between them. Germline lookup yields CDR1 SGHDT and CDR2 YYEEEE. The CDR3 loop spans 13 amino acids. This CDR3 is CASSLERNYGYTF. CDR3 bases: TGTGCCAGCAGCTTGGAACGTAACTATGGCTACACCTTC.

This clonotype was counted a few times. The chain uses TRBV6-5 and TRBJ2-7, with 7 bases aligning to TRBD1. Germline V gene lookup returns CDR1 MNHEY and CDR2 SVGAGI. This CDR3 has 16 residues. V gave up 2 bases and J gave up 1 base; unmatched junction bases: 8. CDR3 region: CASSYRGGRGSYEQYF. CDR3 DNA sequence: TGTGCCAGCAGTTACCGAGGAGGCAGGGGGTCCTACGAGCAGTACTTC.

This clonotype was seen ten or more times. This sequence joins TRBV6-5 and TRBJ2-3, with 11 nucleotides matching TRBD2. The germline V gene encodes CDR1 MNHEY and CDR2 SVGAGI. CDR3 length: 12 amino acids. V lost 0 bases to trimming and J lost 13 bases; unmatched junction nucleotides: 0. CDR3 residues: CASSYSGLAEYF. CDR3 DNA sequence: TGTGCCAGCAGTTACTCGGGACTAGCGGAGTATTTT.

The CDR3 spells CASRWTSGGATDTQYF. The CDR3 bases are TGTGCCAGCAGGTGGACTAGCGGGGGGGCAACAGATACGCAGTATTTT. This chain uses TRBV6-1 with TRBJ2-3, with 15 bases identical to TRBD2. Trimming removed 6 bases from V and 3 bases from J; junction bases left unmatched: 4. The germline V gene has CDR1 MNHNS and CDR2 SASEGT. The CDR3 is 16 amino acids.

The J gene is TRBJ2-2, the V gene TRBV3-1; possibly TRBD2 for D (6 bases). Germline lookup yields CDR1 LGHDT and CDR2 YNNKEL (reference sequence). The CDR3 runs to 15 residues. V was clipped by 0 bases and J by 1 base, with 6 bases between them. This chain's CDR3 is CASSQEGGNTGELFF. The CDR3 DNA is TGTGCCAGCAGCCAAGAGGGGGGGAACACCGGGGAGCTGTTTTTT.

This chain links TRBV28 with TRBJ2-7; 9 bases match TRBD1. Germline V lookup: CDR1 MDHEN, CDR2 SYDVKM. J was trimmed by 4 bases and V by 4 bases; bases with no gene match: 14. This CDR3 comprises 17 residues. Here the CDR3 DNA reads TGTGCCAGCAGTTCCCGAGGGGGGGGACAGGGCCCTTACGAGCAGTACTTC. Residues: CASSSRGGGQGPYEQYF.

The chain joins TRBV6-5 to TRBJ1-5; 9 positions agree with TRBD1. Per the germline V gene, CDR1 is MNHEY and CDR2 is SVGAGI. The V segment lost 0 bases and the J segment 5 bases; nucleotides outside the gene matches: 5. This CDR3 has 16 residues. The CDR3 bases are TGTGCCAGCAGTTACTCCACGACAGGGGGGGATCAGCCCCAGCATTTT. It is translated as CASSYSTTGGDQPQHF.

This clonotype was recorded many times. The rearrangement joins TRBV18 to TRBJ2-1; no firm D call. Germline lookup yields CDR1 KGHSH and CDR2 LQKENI. With 0 bases removed from V and 6 bases from J, the gap between germline ends came to 12 bases. The CDR3 is 15 residues long. The DNA of the CDR3 is TGTGCCAGCTCACCACCGGCTCTAATGAGCAATGAGCAGTTCTTC. Translation gives CASSPPALMSNEQFF. Full variable domain (remainder filled in from reference TRBV18 and TRBJ2-1): NAGVMQNPRHLVRRRGQEARLRCSPMKGHSHVYWYRQLPEEGLKFMVYLQKENIIDESGMPKERFSAEFPKEGPSILRIQQVVRGDSAAYFCASSPPALMSNEQFFGPGTRLTVL.

The sample holds a few counts of this clonotype. The CDR3 nucleotides are TGCGCCAGCAGCCAAGATGACAGACTAAATCAGCCCCAGCATTTT. This sequence encodes CASSQDDRLNQPQHF. The chain is built from TRBV4-1 and TRBJ1-5; possibly TRBD1 for D (5 bases). This CDR3 contains 15 residues. Trimming cost V 0 bases and J 4 bases, with 10 bases left between them. From germline, CDR1 is MGHRA and CDR2 YSYEKL.

This clonotype has just a few counts. The chain carries TRBV5-1 and TRBJ2-7; no reliable D call. This CDR3 comprises 13 residues. V lost 4 bases and J 3 bases, leaving 11 bases between the germline ends. Germline V gives CDR1 SGHRS, CDR2 YFSETQ. The CDR3 protein is CASSPVVGYEQYF. For the CDR3, the DNA is TGCGCCAGCAGCCCGGTCGTAGGCTACGAGCAGTACTTC. Based on the CDR3 plus reference TRBV5-1 and TRBJ2-7, the full variable domain is KAGVTQTPRYLIKTRGQQVTLSCSPISGHRSVSWYQQTPGQGLQFLFEYFSETQRNKGNFPGRFSGRQFSNSRSEMNVSTLELGDSALYLCASSPVVGYEQYFGPGTRLTVT.

There are a few counts of this clonotype. V and J are TRBV11-3 and TRBJ2-3; 9 positions match TRBD2. V trimming: 0 bases; J trimming: 4 bases; junction bases outside the gene matches: 5. Germline CDR1 SGHNT, CDR2 YENEEA. This CDR3 region has 16 residues. The CDR3 bases are TGTGCCAGCAGCTTAGATATAGCGGGAGTGGCAGATACGCAGTATTTT. Protein sequence: CASSLDIAGVADTQYF.

This clonotype was seen a few times. The chain joins TRBV3-1 to TRBJ2-4, with D possibly matching TRBD2 (5 bases). The CDR3 totals 16 residues. V was trimmed by 5 bases and J by 0 bases, leaving 14 bases between them. Germline V gene lookup returns CDR1 LGHDT and CDR2 YNNKEL (reference sequence). The CDR3: CASSFGGGLAKNIQYF. As DNA, the CDR3 is TGTGCCAGCAGCTTTGGAGGTGGTTTAGCCAAAAACATTCAGTACTTC.

This clonotype came up many times. The chain has TRBV10-3 and TRBJ2-7; tentatively, D is TRBD2 (6 bases). The CDR3 is made up of 13 amino acids. CDR1 is ENHRY and CDR2 is SYGVKD in the germline V gene. Trimming stripped 10 bases from V and 4 bases from J, with 17 bases between. DNA for the CDR3: TGTGCCACCAGCACGGGGGATGCATACGAGCAGTACTTC. Its translation: CATSTGDAYEQYF.

The chain is built from TRBV24-1 and TRBJ2-3; the D gene is possibly TRBD2 (5 bases). Per germline, CDR1 KGHDR and CDR2 SFDVKD. The CDR3 runs to 14 residues. The V end lost 7 bases, the J end lost 3 bases, and 13 bases lay between the germline ends. The CDR3: CATRDPRETDTQYF. Written as DNA, the CDR3 is TGTGCCACCAGAGACCCTAGGGAGACAGATACGCAGTATTTT.

V gene TRBV6-2 or TRBV6-3 combines with J gene TRBJ2-1; 7 nucleotides align to TRBD1. The CDR3 covers 15 residues. Germline V gene sequence: CDR1 MNHEY, CDR2 SVGEGT. V gave up 10 bases and J gave up 0 bases; unmatched junction bases: 9. CDR3 in amino acids: CATGLTGVSYNEQFF. CDR3 sequence (DNA): TGTGCCACCGGCCTTACAGGGGTCTCCTACAATGAGCAGTTCTTC.

The chain is built from TRBV19 and TRBJ2-3; 10 positions agree with TRBD2. Per the germline V gene, CDR1 is LNHDA and CDR2 is SQIVND (reference sequence). The junction had 13 bases not matched to a gene; V was cut back by 4 bases and J by 0 bases. The CDR3 runs 19 residues. The DNA of the CDR3 is TGTGCCAGTAGTACCCCTGGGAGCGGGGGGGCTCTTAGCACAGATACGCAGTATTTT. Translation gives CASSTPGSGGALSTDTQYF.

The chain combines TRBV29-1 with TRBJ2-3; D uncertain. The CDR3 totals 16 residues. Per the germline V gene, CDR1 is SQVTM and CDR2 is ANQGSEA. V shed 1 base and J shed 0 bases, with 14 bases lying between them. CDR3 DNA sequence: TGCAGCGTTGAAGTTGGGCCGGTGCGGAGCACAGATACGCAGTATTTT. This encodes CSVEVGPVRSTDTQYF.

This clonotype showed up just a few times. The rearrangement joins TRBV27 to TRBJ2-1; 14 bases are a match to TRBD2. The CDR3 runs 17 residues. CDR1 is MNHEY, CDR2 SMNVEV, per germline (reference sequence). The V and J ends lost 6 bases and 0 bases, in that order; junction bases with no gene match: 4. This CDR3 reads CASRTTSGRGSYNEQFF. The CDR3 DNA reads as TGTGCCAGCAGAACGACTAGCGGGAGGGGCTCCTACAATGAGCAGTTCTTC.

The chain is built from TRBV7-9 and TRBJ1-1; unclear D gene. The V end was cut by 2 bases, the J end by 5 bases, with 9 bases between. CDR1 SEHNR and CDR2 FQNEAQ come from the germline V gene (reference sequence). CDR3 length: 13 residues. The CDR3 nucleotides read TGTGCCAGCAGCTTACCACCCGGGACTGAAGCTTTCTTT. Its protein product is CASSLPPGTEAFF. Full variable domain (remainder filled in from reference TRBV7-9 and TRBJ1-1): DTGVSQNPRHKITKRGQNVTFRCDPISEHNRLYWYRQTLGQGPEFLTYFQNEAQLEKSRLLSDRFSAERPKGSFSTLEIQRTEQGDSAMYLCASSLPPGTEAFFGQGTRLTVV.

This clonotype was picked up a small number of times. The chain has TRBV7-8 and TRBJ2-5; D possibly corresponds to TRBD1 (6 bases). This CDR3 region has 14 residues. The V and J ends lost 2 bases and 5 bases respectively, with 12 bases between them. The germline V gene encodes CDR1 SGHVS and CDR2 FQNEAQ. The CDR3 spells CASSLYQGIETQYF. The CDR3 DNA follows: TGTGCCAGCAGCTTATACCAGGGGATCGAGACCCAGTACTTC.